This T cell receptor beta chain is drawn from a study of shared clonotypes between healthy human individuals. Study-wide results and caveats: Researchers found naive subsets generally carried larger estimated richness than memory subsets.

The germline V and J ends were trimmed by 6 bases and 2 bases, with 13 bases remaining between them. Germline V gene lookup returns CDR1 KGHSH and CDR2 LQKENI. The CDR3 runs to 14 residues. This clone showed up just once. The antigen is not known. TCRdb's copy holds only in-frame clones and misses some; the assay was immunoSEQ multiplex PCR. The sample carries 300,000 to 400,000 clones, over 65% recorded once. Sequenced sample: memory CD4+ T cells sorted from blood. Subset of the sample: CD45RA-negative fraction. The receptor's source is a man aged 30 to 39 in good health. This rearrangement joins TRBV18 to TRBJ2-5; D ambiguous. CDR3 DNA sequence: TGTGCCAGCTCGTCCGCCGGGCAACAAGAGACCCAGTACTTC. Translating gives CASSSAGQQETQYF.